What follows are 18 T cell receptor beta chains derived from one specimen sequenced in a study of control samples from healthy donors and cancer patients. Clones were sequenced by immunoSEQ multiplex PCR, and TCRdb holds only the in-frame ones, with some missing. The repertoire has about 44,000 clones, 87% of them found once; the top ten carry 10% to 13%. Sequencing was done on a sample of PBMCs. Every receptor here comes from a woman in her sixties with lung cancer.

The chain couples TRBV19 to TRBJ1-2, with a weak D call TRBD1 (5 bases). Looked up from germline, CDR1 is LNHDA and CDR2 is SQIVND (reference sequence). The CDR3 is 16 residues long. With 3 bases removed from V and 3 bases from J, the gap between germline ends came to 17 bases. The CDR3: CASSMVFGQGDYGYTF. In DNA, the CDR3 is TGTGCCAGTAGTATGGTTTTCGGGCAGGGTGACTATGGCTACACCTTC.

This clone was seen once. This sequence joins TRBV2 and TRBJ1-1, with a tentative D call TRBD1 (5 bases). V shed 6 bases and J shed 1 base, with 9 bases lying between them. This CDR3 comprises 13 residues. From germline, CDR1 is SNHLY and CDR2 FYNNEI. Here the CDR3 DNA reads TGTGCCAGCAGGAAAACAGGGAACACTGAAGCTTTCTTT. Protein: CASRKTGNTEAFF.

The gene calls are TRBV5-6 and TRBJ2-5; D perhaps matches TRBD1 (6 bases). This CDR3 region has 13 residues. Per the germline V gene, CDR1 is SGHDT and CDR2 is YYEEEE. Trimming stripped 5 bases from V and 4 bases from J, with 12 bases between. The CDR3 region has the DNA TGTGCCAGCAGTCGACAGGTGGGAGAGACCCAGTACTTC. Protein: CASSRQVGETQYF.

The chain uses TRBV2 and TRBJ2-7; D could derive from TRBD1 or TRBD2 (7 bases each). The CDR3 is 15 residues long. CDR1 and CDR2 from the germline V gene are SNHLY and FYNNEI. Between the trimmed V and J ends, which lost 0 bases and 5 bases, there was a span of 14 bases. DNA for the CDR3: TGTGCCAGCAGTGAAGCGGCAGGGGGGGCCCACGAGCAGTACTTC. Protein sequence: CASSEAAGGAHEQYF.

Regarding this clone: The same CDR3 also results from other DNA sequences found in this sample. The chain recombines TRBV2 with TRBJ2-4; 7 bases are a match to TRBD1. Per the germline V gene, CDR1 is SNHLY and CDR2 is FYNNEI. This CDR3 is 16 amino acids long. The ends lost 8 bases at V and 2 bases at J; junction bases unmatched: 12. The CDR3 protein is CASRPHTTGSKNIQYF. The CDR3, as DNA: TGTGCCAGCCGGCCCCACACGACAGGGTCCAAAAACATTCAGTACTTC.

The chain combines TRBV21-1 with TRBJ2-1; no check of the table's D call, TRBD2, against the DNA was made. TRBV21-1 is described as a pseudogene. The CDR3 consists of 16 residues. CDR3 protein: CASSKGGEDSYNEQFF. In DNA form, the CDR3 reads TGTGCCAGCAGCAAGGGGGGGGAGGACTCCTACAATGAGCAGTTCTTC.

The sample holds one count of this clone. The CDR3 DNA follows: TGTGCCACCAGTGATTTGAGGACAGGGGCAGGGGAGACCCAGTACTTC. Protein sequence: CATSDLRTGAGETQYF. The chain joins TRBV24-1 to TRBJ2-5; 9 bases line up with TRBD1. This CDR3 spans 16 amino acids. Unmatched junction bases numbered 6, after V lost 0 bases and J lost 5 bases. Germline-derived CDR1 and CDR2 are KGHDR and SFDVKD.

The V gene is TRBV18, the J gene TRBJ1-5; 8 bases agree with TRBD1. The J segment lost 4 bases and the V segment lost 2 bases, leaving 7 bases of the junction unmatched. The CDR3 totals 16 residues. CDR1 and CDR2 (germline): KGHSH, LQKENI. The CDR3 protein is CASSPETGDRNQPQHF. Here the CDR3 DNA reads TGTGCCAGCTCACCAGAGACAGGGGACCGTAATCAGCCCCAGCATTTT.

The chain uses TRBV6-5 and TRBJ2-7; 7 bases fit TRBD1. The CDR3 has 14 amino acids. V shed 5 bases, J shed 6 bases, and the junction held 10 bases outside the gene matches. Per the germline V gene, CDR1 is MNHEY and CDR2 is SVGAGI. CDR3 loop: CASSIWTGGGEQYF. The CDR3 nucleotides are TGTGCCAGCAGTATTTGGACAGGAGGTGGCGAGCAGTACTTC.

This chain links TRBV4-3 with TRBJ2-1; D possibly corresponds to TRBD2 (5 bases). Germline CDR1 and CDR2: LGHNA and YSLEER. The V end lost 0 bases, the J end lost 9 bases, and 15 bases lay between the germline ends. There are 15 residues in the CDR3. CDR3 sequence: CASSQDADPRGEQFF. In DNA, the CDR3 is TGCGCCAGCAGCCAAGATGCAGACCCACGGGGTGAGCAGTTCTTC.

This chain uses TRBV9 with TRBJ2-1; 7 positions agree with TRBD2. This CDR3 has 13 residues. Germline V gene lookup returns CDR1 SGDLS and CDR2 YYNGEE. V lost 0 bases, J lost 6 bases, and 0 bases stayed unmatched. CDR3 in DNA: TGTGCCAGCAGCGTAGGACTAGCCAATGAGCAGTTCTTC. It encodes CASSVGLANEQFF.

CDR3 DNA sequence: TGTGCCAGAAGCTTGCCGACAGCCGCCTACGAGCAGTACTTC. Translation: CARSLPTAAYEQYF. The chain recombines TRBV5-3 with TRBJ2-7; D is perhaps TRBD1 (5 bases). TRBV5-3 is flagged as an ORF with uncertain function. This CDR3 is built from 14 residues. V was shortened by 1 base and J by 2 bases, with 10 bases between the two germline ends.

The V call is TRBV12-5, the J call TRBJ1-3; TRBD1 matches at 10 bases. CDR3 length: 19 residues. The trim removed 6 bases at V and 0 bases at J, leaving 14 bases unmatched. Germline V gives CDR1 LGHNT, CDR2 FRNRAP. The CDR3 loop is CASGYGTGARLTSGNTIYF. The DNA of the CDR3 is TGTGCTAGTGGATATGGGACAGGGGCCAGACTTACCTCTGGAAACACCATATATTTT.

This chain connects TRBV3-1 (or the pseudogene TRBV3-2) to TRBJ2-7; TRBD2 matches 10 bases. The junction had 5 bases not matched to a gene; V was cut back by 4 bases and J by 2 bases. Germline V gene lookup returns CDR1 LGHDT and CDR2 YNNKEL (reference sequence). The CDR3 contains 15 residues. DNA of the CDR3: TGTGCCAGCAGCCGAACTAGCGGGGCAACCTACGAGCAGTACTTC. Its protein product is CASSRTSGATYEQYF.

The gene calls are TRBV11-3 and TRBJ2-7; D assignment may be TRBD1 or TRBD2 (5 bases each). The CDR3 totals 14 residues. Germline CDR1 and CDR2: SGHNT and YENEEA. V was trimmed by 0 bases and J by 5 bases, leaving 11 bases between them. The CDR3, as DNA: TGTGCCAGCAGCTTAGAGGGCAGGGACCACGAGCAGTACTTC. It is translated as CASSLEGRDHEQYF.

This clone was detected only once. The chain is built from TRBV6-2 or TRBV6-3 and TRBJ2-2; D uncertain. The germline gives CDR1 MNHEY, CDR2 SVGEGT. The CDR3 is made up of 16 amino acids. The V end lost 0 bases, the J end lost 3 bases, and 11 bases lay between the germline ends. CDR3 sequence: CASSYSKQIDTGELFF. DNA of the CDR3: TGTGCCAGCAGTTACTCGAAACAGATAGACACCGGGGAGCTGTTTTTT.

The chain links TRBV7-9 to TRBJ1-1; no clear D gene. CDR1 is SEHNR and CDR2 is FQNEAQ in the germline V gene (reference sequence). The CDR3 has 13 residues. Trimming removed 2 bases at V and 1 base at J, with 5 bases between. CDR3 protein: CASSLSANTEAFF. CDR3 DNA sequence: TGTGCCAGCAGCTTAAGTGCGAACACTGAAGCTTTCTTT. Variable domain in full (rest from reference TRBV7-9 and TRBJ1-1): DTGVSQNPRHKITKRGQNVTFRCDPISEHNRLYWYRQTLGQGPEFLTYFQNEAQLEKSRLLSDRFSAERPKGSFSTLEIQRTEQGDSAMYLCASSLSANTEAFFGQGTRLTVV.

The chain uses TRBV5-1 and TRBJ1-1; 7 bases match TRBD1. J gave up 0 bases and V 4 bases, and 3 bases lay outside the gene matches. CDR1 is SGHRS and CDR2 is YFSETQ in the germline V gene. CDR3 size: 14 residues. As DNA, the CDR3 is TGCGCCAGCAGCAGGGACAGTATGAACACTGAAGCTTTCTTT. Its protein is CASSRDSMNTEAFF. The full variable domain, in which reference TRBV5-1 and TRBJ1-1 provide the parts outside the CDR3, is KAGVTQTPRYLIKTRGQQVTLSCSPISGHRSVSWYQQTPGQGLQFLFEYFSETQRNKGNFPGRFSGRQFSNSRSEMNVSTLELGDSALYLCASSRDSMNTEAFFGQGTRLTVV.